The 18 T cell receptor beta chains presented below share a single source sample, sequenced in a study of hypomethylating agent response in myelodysplastic syndrome (dated by TCRdb to the early 2020s). Library construction relied on the immunoSEQ multiplex PCR assay. Drawn from immuneACCESS, this table holds only the in-frame rearrangements with V and J called that TCRdb kept. Clones are partly lost; checked studies trace under half to an unresolved V gene and leave the rest unexplained. The sample profile shows about 10,000 clones; approximately 83% of them were found once. Of the sample, 4% is held by the ten largest clones. The specimen was bone marrow, collected before or after starting hypomethylating agent treatment for myelodysplastic syndrome (not recorded which). All receptors derive from a human donor with myelodysplastic syndrome.

This clone was recorded a few times. The rearrangement joins TRBV19 to TRBJ1-5; D is unclear. The CDR3 totals 15 residues. Per the germline V gene, CDR1 is LNHDA and CDR2 is SQIVND (reference sequence). Trimming pared 7 bases from V and 1 base from J, leaving 14 bases between. The CDR3 protein is CASNAAGWSNQPQHF. The CDR3 DNA follows: TGTGCCAGTAACGCGGCAGGTTGGAGCAATCAGCCCCAGCATTTT.

The CDR3 nucleotides are TGTGCCAGCAGCTTGCAGGGGGATCCGTGGAATGAGCAGTTCTTC. This encodes CASSLQGDPWNEQFF. The chain is built from TRBV5-6 and TRBJ2-1; 7 positions agree with TRBD1. This CDR3 region has 15 residues. V lost 1 base, J lost 7 bases, and 8 bases stayed unmatched. The germline V gene encodes CDR1 SGHDT and CDR2 YYEEEE.

The sample holds one count of this clone. The gene calls are TRBV28 and TRBJ2-6, with 10 bases identical to TRBD1. Looked up from germline, CDR1 is MDHEN and CDR2 is SYDVKM. CDR3 length: 16 residues. With V trimmed by 5 bases and J by 3 bases, 4 bases remained unmatched. The CDR3 DNA reads as TGTGCCAGCAGTGGACAGGGGGTCGGTGGGGCCAACGTCCTGACTTTC. It translates to CASSGQGVGGANVLTF.

CDR3 sequence: CASSLGSSGTGELFF. CDR3 in DNA: TGTGCCAGCAGCTTAGGATCGTCAGGGACCGGGGAGCTGTTTTTT. J is TRBJ2-2 and V is TRBV7-6; maybe TRBD1 (5 bases). Germline CDR1 and CDR2: SGHVS and FNYEAQ. Trimming removed 1 base from V and 5 bases from J, with 11 bases in between. This CDR3 has 15 amino acids.

The V gene is TRBV10-3, the J gene TRBJ2-1; D perhaps matches TRBD1 (6 bases). Germline V lookup: CDR1 ENHRY, CDR2 SYGVKD. Trimming shortened V by 3 bases and J by 10 bases, and 16 bases separated the two germline ends. The CDR3 spans 14 residues. The CDR3 loop is CAISDTGWESEQFF. The CDR3 DNA follows: TGTGCCATCAGTGATACAGGGTGGGAAAGCGAGCAGTTCTTC.

The chain has TRBV7-3 and TRBJ1-1; 8 positions agree with TRBD1. The CDR3 runs to 13 residues. The trim removed 1 base at V and 7 bases at J, leaving 2 bases unmatched. Germline CDR1 reads SGHTA; CDR2 reads FQGTGA. In DNA, the CDR3 is TGTGCCAGCAGCTTAAGTGGGACAGGTGAAGCTTTCTTT. It specifies CASSLSGTGEAFF.

The rearrangement joins TRBV10-3 to TRBJ2-3; 8 bases agree with TRBD1. V lost 6 bases, J lost 5 bases, and 7 bases stayed unmatched. Germline loops: CDR1 ENHRY, CDR2 SYGVKD. The CDR3 spans 14 residues. This CDR3 is CAISRTGPEDTQYF. The CDR3 bases are TGTGCCATCAGCCGGACAGGGCCGGAAGATACGCAGTATTTT.

This chain links TRBV19 with TRBJ1-1; no reliable D call. The CDR3 is made up of 15 amino acids. Per germline, CDR1 LNHDA and CDR2 SQIVND (reference sequence). The V and J ends lost 6 bases and 1 base respectively, with 15 bases between them. CDR3 sequence: CASSTRRAQNTEAFF. The CDR3 DNA sequence: TGTGCCAGTAGCACCCGACGTGCCCAGAACACTGAAGCTTTCTTT.

This clone was recorded once. The gene calls are TRBV25-1 and TRBJ1-3; TRBD1 is a possible D gene (5 bases). The CDR3 consists of 14 residues. Germline V gene data show CDR1 as MGHDK and CDR2 as SYGVNS. V was trimmed by 2 bases and J by 4 bases, leaving 9 bases between them. CDR3 in amino acids: CASSEMGVGNTIYF. In DNA form, the CDR3 reads TGTGCCAGCAGTGAAATGGGGGTGGGAAACACCATATATTTT.

The V and J genes are TRBV6-6 and TRBJ2-7; D may correspond to TRBD1 or TRBD2 (5 bases each). Deletions cut 7 bases from V and 3 bases from J, with 16 bases between. There are 14 residues in the CDR3. The germline V gene has CDR1 MNHNY and CDR2 SVGAGI (reference sequence). In nucleotides, the CDR3 is TGTGCCAGCACCCCCGGGGCAGGGAACTACGAGCAGTACTTC. Translation: CASTPGAGNYEQYF.

The V and J genes are TRBV28 and TRBJ2-7; 7 bases agree with TRBD1. The CDR3 is 16 residues long. V was pared by 7 bases and J by 2 bases, with 14 bases of the junction left unmatched. Germline V gene lookup returns CDR1 MDHEN and CDR2 SYDVKM. The CDR3 nucleotides read TGTGCCAGCAAAAATGACGGGCAGGGGGTTGCCTACGAGCAGTACTTC. Protein sequence: CASKNDGQGVAYEQYF.

In its sample, this clone was seen a few times. V usage is TRBV25-1 and J usage is TRBJ1-1; 7 nucleotides match TRBD1. Germline loops: CDR1 MGHDK, CDR2 SYGVNS. With V trimmed by 8 bases and J by 5 bases, 8 bases remained unmatched. The CDR3 sequence is 13 residues long. This chain's CDR3 is CASGGRGTTEAFF. As DNA, the CDR3 is TGTGCCAGCGGGGGCAGGGGGACGACTGAAGCTTTCTTT.

This clone came up a few times. The chain joins TRBV9 to TRBJ1-1; 12 bases are a match to TRBD1. The CDR3 is 17 amino acids. Germline V gene sequence: CDR1 SGDLS, CDR2 YYNGEE. After removal of 0 bases from V and 1 base from J, the junction contained 4 bases not matched to a gene. The CDR3 protein is CASSVGGTGGKNTEAFF. In nucleotides, the CDR3 is TGTGCCAGCAGCGTAGGCGGGACAGGGGGCAAGAACACTGAAGCTTTCTTT.

The chain employs TRBV6-5 and TRBJ2-5, with D tentatively TRBD1 or TRBD2 (5 bases each). This CDR3 is 15 amino acids long. Deletions cut 0 bases from V and 7 bases from J, with 15 bases between. CDR1 is MNHEY and CDR2 is SVGAGI in the germline V gene. This chain's CDR3 is CASSYSAGAPGTQYF. The CDR3 coding sequence is TGTGCCAGCAGTTACTCCGCCGGGGCACCGGGGACCCAGTACTTC.

V gene TRBV5-3 combines with J gene TRBJ2-6; 9 bases are a match to TRBD1. TRBV5-3 is given ORF status, its function remaining uncertain. The CDR3 contains 20 residues. V lost 3 bases to trimming and J lost 0 bases; unmatched junction nucleotides: 13. CDR3 in amino acids: CARSCVQGALGASGANVLTF. CDR3 coding DNA: TGTGCCAGAAGCTGTGTACAGGGGGCCTTAGGAGCCTCTGGGGCCAACGTCCTGACTTTC.

The chain uses TRBV27 and TRBJ2-7; D unresolved. Germline V lookup: CDR1 MNHEY, CDR2 SMNVEV (reference sequence). The V end was cut by 5 bases, the J end by 1 base, with 9 bases between. The CDR3 is 13 amino acids. As DNA, the CDR3 is TGTGCCAGCAGTACCGGACGGTCCTACGAGCAGTACTTC. Translation gives CASSTGRSYEQYF.

The rearrangement joins TRBV7-2 to TRBJ1-3; D ambiguous. From germline, CDR1 is SGHTA and CDR2 FQGNSA. The V gene lost 5 bases and the J gene lost 4 bases, with 6 bases spanning the gap. The CDR3 covers 12 residues. CDR3 in DNA: TGTGCCAGCAGCCTTCTAGGAAACACCATATATTTT. As protein: CASSLLGNTIYF.

The chain is built from TRBV4-1 and TRBJ2-3; D call uncertain. The CDR3 extends over 15 amino acids. CDR1 is MGHRA, CDR2 YSYEKL, per germline. Trimming took off 1 base at V and 2 bases at J, with 10 bases between the two ends. This chain's CDR3 is CASSQGWISTDTQYF. The CDR3 DNA sequence: TGCGCCAGCAGCCAAGGGTGGATTTCCACAGATACGCAGTATTTT.